These 5 T cell receptor beta chains share one sample of origin, sequenced in a study of T-cell reconstitution after alpha-beta-depleted transplantation in children (dated by TCRdb to between 2015 and 2016). The library was produced with PCR. The reads were generated on an Illumina HiSeq 2500. Molecular barcoding was employed in the preparation of TCR libraries, with unique molecular identifiers being used to normalize TCRbeta repertoire quantification. Using fastp at Q25 and MiXCR, TCRdb reprocessed the public reads and kept productive beta chains. Merged by CDR3 protein, the rows form single entries marked with the most common genes and DNA. In this sample the table shows roughly 220,000 distinct CDR3 sequences, 12% of which occur a single time. The top ten hold over 2% of the sample. The sample was PBMCs from the stem cell graft donor, taken from the stem cell graft. These receptors all come from a human donor who donated a stem cell graft to a child with acute lymphoblastic leukemia.

This clonotype was seen many times. The rearrangement joins TRBV5-1 to TRBJ1-1; the D is unclear. Germline assignment: CDR1 SGHRS and CDR2 YFSETQ. The CDR3 has 14 amino acids. Trimming stripped 1 base from V and 0 bases from J, with 7 bases between. The CDR3 sequence is CASSLSSMNTEAFF. The CDR3 DNA is TGCGCCAGCAGCTTGAGCAGCATGAACACTGAAGCTTTCTTT.

This clonotype was observed many times. The chain employs TRBV20-1 and TRBJ1-2; the D is unclear. The germline gives CDR1 DFQATT, CDR2 SNEGSKA (reference sequence). The CDR3 is 13 amino acids. Trimming took off 0 bases at V and 5 bases at J, with 10 bases between the two ends. CDR3 in DNA: TGCAGTGCTAGAGATCAGGCGACGTATGGCTACACCTTC. Its translation: CSARDQATYGYTF.

At least ten counts were recorded for this clonotype. The chain uses TRBV9 and TRBJ2-3, with 7 bases fitting TRBD2. Looked up from germline, CDR1 is SGDLS and CDR2 is YYNGEE. V trimming: 7 bases; J trimming: 6 bases; junction bases outside the gene matches: 11. There are 14 residues in the CDR3. CDR3 DNA: TGTGCCAGCGGACCGGGGGGATTTCTGGATACGCAGTATTTT. Translating gives CASGPGGFLDTQYF.

This clonotype was recorded at least ten times. This CDR3 is CASSPLGTAEAFF. The CDR3 coding sequence is TGTGCCAGCAGTCCCCTCGGGACAGCCGAAGCTTTCTTT. This chain connects TRBV28 to TRBJ1-1; 7 bases are shared with TRBD1. CDR3 length: 13 amino acids. Germline V lookup: CDR1 MDHEN, CDR2 SYDVKM. The V gene end was trimmed by 5 bases and the J gene end by 8 bases; junction bases not matched to a gene: 8. The variable domain in full, with the rest retrieved from reference TRBV28 and TRBJ1-1, is DVKVTQSSRYLVKRTGEKVFLECVQDMDHENMFWYRQDPGLGLRLIYFSYDVKMKEKGDIPEGYSVSREKKERFSLILESASTNQTSMYLCASSPLGTAEAFFGQGTRLTVV.

In its sample, this clonotype was seen many times. The J gene is TRBJ1-2, the V gene TRBV5-1, with 7 bases that match TRBD1. The CDR3 is 16 residues long. CDR1 is SGHRS and CDR2 is YFSETQ in the germline V gene. Trimming cost V 3 bases and J 1 base; bases outside gene matches: 9. CDR3 in DNA: TGCGCCAGCAGCTGGGGGACAGATACCGTTAACTATGGCTACACCTTC. Encoded protein: CASSWGTDTVNYGYTF.